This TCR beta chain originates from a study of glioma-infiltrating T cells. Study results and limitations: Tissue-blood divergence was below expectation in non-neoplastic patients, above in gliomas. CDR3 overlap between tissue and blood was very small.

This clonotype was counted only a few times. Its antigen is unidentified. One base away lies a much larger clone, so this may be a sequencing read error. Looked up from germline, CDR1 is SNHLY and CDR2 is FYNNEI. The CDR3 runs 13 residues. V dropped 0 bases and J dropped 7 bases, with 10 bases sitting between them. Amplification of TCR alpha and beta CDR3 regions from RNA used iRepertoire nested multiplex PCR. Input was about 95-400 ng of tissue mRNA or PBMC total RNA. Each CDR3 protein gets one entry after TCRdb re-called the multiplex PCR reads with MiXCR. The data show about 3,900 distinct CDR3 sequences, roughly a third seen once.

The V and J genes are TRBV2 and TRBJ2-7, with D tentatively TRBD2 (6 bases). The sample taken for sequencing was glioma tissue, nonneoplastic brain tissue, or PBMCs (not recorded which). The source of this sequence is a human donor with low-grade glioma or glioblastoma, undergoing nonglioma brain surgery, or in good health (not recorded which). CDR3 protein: CASSEAGEAEQYF. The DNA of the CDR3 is TGTGCCAGCAGTGAAGCGGGGGAGGCTGAGCAGTACTTC.